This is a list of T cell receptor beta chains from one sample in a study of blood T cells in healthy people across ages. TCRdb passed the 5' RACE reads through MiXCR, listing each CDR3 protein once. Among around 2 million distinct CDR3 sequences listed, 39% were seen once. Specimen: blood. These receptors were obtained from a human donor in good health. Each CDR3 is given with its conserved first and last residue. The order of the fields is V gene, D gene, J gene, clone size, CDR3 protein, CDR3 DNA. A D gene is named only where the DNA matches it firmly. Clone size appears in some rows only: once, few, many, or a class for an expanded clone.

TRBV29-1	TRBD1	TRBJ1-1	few	CSHGTGNTEAFF	TGCAGCCACGGGACAGGGAACACTGAAGCTTTCTTT
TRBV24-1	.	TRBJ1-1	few	CATSDPVGASFF	TGTGCCACCAGTGACCCCGTGGGGGCATCTTTCTTT
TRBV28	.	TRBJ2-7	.	CASNRDYEHYF	TGTGCCAGCAACAGGGACTACGAGCATTACTTC
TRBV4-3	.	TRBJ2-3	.	CASSRLGVGDTQYF	TGCGCCAGCAGCCGATTGGGGGTTGGGGATACGCAGTATTTT
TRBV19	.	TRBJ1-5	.	CARSWEAGQPQHF	TGTGCCAGGAGCTGGGAGGCGGGACAGCCCCAGCATTTT
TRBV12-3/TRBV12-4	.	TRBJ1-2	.	CASSLGLTNGYTF	TGTGCCAGCAGTTTAGGGTTGACAAATGGCTACACCTTC
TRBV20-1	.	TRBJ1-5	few	CSASFGADSNQPQHF	TGCAGTGCTAGTTTCGGGGCAGATAGCAATCAGCCCCAGCATTTT
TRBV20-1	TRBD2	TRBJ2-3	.	CSASGKSSGGSDTQYF	TGCAGTGCTAGTGGAAAAAGTAGCGGGGGGTCAGATACGCAGTATTTT
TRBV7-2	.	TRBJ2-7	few	CASSLRSGGNLYEQYF	TGTGCCAGCAGCCTACGCTCGGGCGGCAATCTCTACGAGCAGTACTTC
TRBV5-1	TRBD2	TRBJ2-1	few	CASSWNLAGSYNEQFF	TGCGCCAGCAGCTGGAACCTAGCGGGCTCGTACAATGAGCAGTTCTTC
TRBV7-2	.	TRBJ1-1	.	CASSLARSPLGAFF	TGTGCCAGCAGCTTAGCGAGGTCACCCCTGGGAGCTTTCTTT
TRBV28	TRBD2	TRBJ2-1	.	CAILSGGAGYNEQFF	TGTGCCATCCTTAGCGGGGGGGCGGGTTACAATGAGCAGTTCTTC
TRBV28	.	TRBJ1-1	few	CASSLMGRVNTEAFF	TGTGCCAGCAGTTTAATGGGGAGGGTGAACACTGAAGCTTTCTTT